This T cell receptor (beta chain) was obtained from a study of post-analysis software for immune sequencing data. CDR3 length: 21 residues. With V trimmed by 3 bases and J by 4 bases, 20 bases remained unmatched. Study-wide results and limits: Strong co-clustering by F measure linked samples that shared a preparation batch. Elevated frequency relative to controls characterized a handful of TRBV segments in patients, TRBV5-6, TRBV5-1 and TRBV20-1 among them.

In regard to this clonotype: Its target is not known.

Carried by the TCR beta cDNA libraries were unique molecular identifiers. TCRdb re-derived calls from the PCR reads in MiXCR, one entry per CDR3 protein. The top ten clones hold roughly 4.9% of a sample with 650,000 to 900,000 distinct CDR3 sequences, around 42% of them seen once. Sequenced sample: blood. The chain recombines TRBV12-3 or TRBV12-4 with TRBJ2-1, with 11 bases matching TRBD2. The sequence derives from a girl aged 10-17 years with multiple sclerosis. CDR3 residues: CASSFLRARLAGIRVYNEQFF. Written as DNA, the CDR3 is TGTGCCAGCAGTTTTTTAAGGGCGAGACTAGCGGGGATCCGGGTGTACAATGAGCAGTTCTTC.